These 30 T cell receptor beta chains were sequenced from one sample in a study of blood T cell repertoires in COVID-19. TCRdb keeps only in-frame clones here, not all; method: immunoSEQ multiplex PCR. The table lists roughly 250,000 clones, 75% to 90% of them singletons. The sequenced sample was peripheral blood. All receptors come from a woman aged 55-75 years with active or convalescent COVID-19.

By share, this clone counts as medium-sized. The genes are TRBV11-1 and TRBJ1-3; D call uncertain. CDR3 length: 15 residues. Germline loops: CDR1 SGHAT, CDR2 FQDESV (reference sequence). Trimming removed 5 bases from V and 2 bases from J, with 13 bases in between. The CDR3 here is CASSSLGGPGNTIYF. The CDR3 DNA sequence: TGTGCCAGCAGCAGCCTAGGAGGTCCTGGAAACACCATATATTTT.

The genes are TRBV2 and TRBJ2-7; 9 nucleotides agree with TRBD1. Germline lookup yields CDR1 SNHLY and CDR2 FYNNEI. This CDR3 contains 15 residues. V lost 3 bases to trimming and J lost 1 base; unmatched junction nucleotides: 4. The CDR3 coding sequence is TGTGCCAGCAGTGAGCACGGGACAGGGTCCTACGAGCAGTACTTC. This codes for CASSEHGTGSYEQYF.

This chain links TRBV12-3 or TRBV12-4 with TRBJ1-1, with no clear D. The CDR3 is 12 amino acids. The V and J ends lost 1 base and 5 bases respectively, with 5 bases between them. CDR3 nucleotides: TGTGCCAGCAGTTTAGGTTTAACTGAAGCTTTCTTT. Its protein product is CASSLGLTEAFF.

The chain links TRBV6-5 to TRBJ2-1; 7 bases line up with TRBD1. There are 13 residues in the CDR3. The V gene's germline CDR1 is MNHEY and CDR2 SVGAGI. Trimming took 9 bases from V and 10 from J; bases not matched to a gene: 12. For the CDR3, the DNA is TGTGCCAGTCCGGGACAGAACTTCGGGGAGCAGTTCTTC. This codes for CASPGQNFGEQFF.

The chain has TRBV7-9 and TRBJ1-6; 7 nucleotides agree with TRBD1. This CDR3 is 15 amino acids long. The germline V gene encodes CDR1 SEHNR and CDR2 FQNEAQ (reference sequence). Unmatched junction bases numbered 6, after V lost 5 bases and J lost 5 bases. CDR3 bases: TGTGCCAGCAGCCTGGGGACAGCGGATAATTCACCCCTCCACTTT. This translates into CASSLGTADNSPLHF.

The chain uses TRBV6-5 and TRBJ1-2, with TRBD1 identical over 10 bases. V lost 5 bases to trimming and J lost 7 bases; unmatched junction nucleotides: 7. The CDR3 sequence is 14 residues long. Germline lookup yields CDR1 MNHEY and CDR2 SVGAGI. The CDR3 loop is CASSPRQGASGYTF. The CDR3 DNA is TGTGCCAGCAGTCCCAGACAGGGGGCGAGTGGCTACACCTTC.

This clone was detected once. The rearrangement joins TRBV27 to TRBJ1-2; D remains ambiguous. Germline V gene sequence: CDR1 MNHEY, CDR2 SMNVEV (reference sequence). The CDR3 is 13 residues long. V was shortened by 6 bases and J by 5 bases, with 13 bases between the two germline ends. Here the CDR3 reads CASRLRAVYGYTF. The CDR3 nucleotides are TGTGCCAGCAGGCTGAGGGCAGTATATGGCTACACCTTC.

This sequence joins TRBV29-1 and TRBJ1-4; D is perhaps TRBD1 (6 bases). This CDR3 is 14 amino acids long. Deletions cut 7 bases from V and 7 bases from J, with 19 bases between. Germline CDR1 and CDR2: SQVTM and ANQGSEA. In DNA form, the CDR3 reads TGCAGCGCCCGTCGGGGGGCGGTTGGTGAAAAACTGTTTTTT. Translated, it gives CSARRGAVGEKLFF.

This clone showed up just a few times. CDR3 DNA: TGTGCTAGTGGTTTGGACGCCGGGACAGGGAATAGGAATGAGCAGTTCTTC. Its translation is CASGLDAGTGNRNEQFF. This chain joins TRBV12-5 and TRBJ2-1, with 9 bases matching TRBD1. CDR1 and CDR2 (germline): LGHNT, FRNRAP. After removal of 1 base from V and 7 bases from J, the junction contained 11 bases not matched to a gene. The CDR3 totals 17 residues. The full variable domain, rest sourced from reference TRBV12-5 and TRBJ2-1, is DARVTQTPRHKVTEMGQEVTMRCQPILGHNTVFWYRQTMMQGLELLAYFRNRAPLDDSGMPKDRFSAEMPDATLATLKIQPSEPRDSAVYFCASGLDAGTGNRNEQFFGPGTRLTVL.

This chain uses TRBV7-9 with TRBJ2-2; 7 bases align to TRBD2. Germline V gene lookup returns CDR1 SEHNR and CDR2 FQNEAQ (reference sequence). This CDR3 comprises 15 residues. With V trimmed by 5 bases and J by 6 bases, 9 bases remained unmatched. CDR3 DNA: TGTGCCAGCAGCCCAGCTAGCGGCAGGGCCGGGGAGCTGTTTTTT. Its protein product is CASSPASGRAGELFF.

The V gene is TRBV11-2, the J gene TRBJ2-7, with 13 bases matching TRBD2. The V and J ends lost 4 bases and 2 bases, in that order; junction bases with no gene match: 5. The CDR3 is made up of 16 amino acids. CDR1 and CDR2 from the germline V gene are SGHAT and FQNNGV. In nucleotides, the CDR3 is TGTGCCAGCAGCTCCCGACTAGCGGGGGGACCCTACGAGCAGTACTTC. Amino acid sequence: CASSSRLAGGPYEQYF.

The chain uses TRBV6-5 and TRBJ2-1; the D gene is possibly TRBD1 (6 bases). The CDR3 is 15 residues long. CDR1 is MNHEY, CDR2 SVGAGI, per germline. V lost 6 bases and J 0 bases, leaving 12 bases between the germline ends. CDR3 nucleotides: TGTGCCAGCAGAGTCGGGACAAACTCCTACAATGAGCAGTTCTTC. Translated, it gives CASRVGTNSYNEQFF.

The chain carries TRBV28 and TRBJ1-2; 7 bases align to TRBD1. The CDR3 runs 13 residues. CDR1 MDHEN and CDR2 SYDVKM come from the germline V gene. V trimming: 6 bases; J trimming: 5 bases; junction bases outside the gene matches: 6. The CDR3 here is CASSSTGMYGYTF. Written as DNA, the CDR3 is TGTGCCAGCAGCTCGACAGGGATGTATGGCTACACCTTC.

The J gene is TRBJ2-3, the V gene TRBV9, with 8 nucleotides matching TRBD1. V trimming: 4 bases; J trimming: 2 bases; junction bases outside the gene matches: 3. The CDR3 is 14 residues long. The V gene's germline CDR1 is SGDLS and CDR2 YYNGEE. In DNA form, the CDR3 reads TGTGCCAGCAGCTCGACAGGGGACACAGATACGCAGTATTTT. Encoded protein: CASSSTGDTDTQYF.

V is TRBV19 and J is TRBJ1-2, with TRBD1 matching over 12 bases. The germline gives CDR1 LNHDA, CDR2 SQIVND (reference sequence). The CDR3 length is 17 residues. After removal of 5 bases from V and 8 bases from J, the junction contained 15 bases not matched to a gene. CDR3 region: CASSSKSGTGGVGGYTF. The CDR3 DNA reads as TGTGCCAGTAGTTCTAAGTCCGGGACAGGGGGCGTTGGGGGCTACACCTTC.

The chain joins TRBV5-5 to TRBJ1-6; perhaps TRBD1 as D (6 bases). Germline CDR1 is SGHKS and CDR2 is YYEKEE (reference sequence). The V and J ends lost 3 bases and 10 bases respectively, with 17 bases between them. This CDR3 contains 15 residues. The CDR3 sequence: CASSSVSQGWSPLHF. The CDR3 DNA reads TGTGCCAGCAGCTCTGTATCTCAGGGGTGGTCACCCCTCCACTTT.

This rearrangement joins TRBV12-3 or TRBV12-4 to TRBJ1-3; D is unresolved. This CDR3 contains 13 residues. V dropped 7 bases and J dropped 2 bases, with 9 bases sitting between them. CDR3 residues: CASTLNPGNTIYF. In nucleotides, the CDR3 is TGTGCCAGCACACTCAATCCTGGAAACACCATATATTTT.

The gene calls are TRBV19 and TRBJ1-5; weak D call: TRBD1 (5 bases). There are 15 residues in the CDR3. Germline V gene lookup returns CDR1 LNHDA and CDR2 SQIVND (reference sequence). Between the trimmed V and J ends, which lost 5 bases and 4 bases, there was a span of 15 bases. The DNA of the CDR3 is TGTGCCAGTAGTGGGACTTCCGGCGGGAATCAGCCCCAGCATTTT. Protein sequence: CASSGTSGGNQPQHF.

This chain uses TRBV4-3 with TRBJ2-5, with a weak D call TRBD2 (5 bases). In germline, CDR1 is LGHNA, CDR2 YSLEER. The CDR3 has 13 amino acids. Trimming took 0 bases from V and 6 from J, leaving 8 bases between them. CDR3 residues: CASSQERGQTQYF. For the CDR3, the DNA is TGCGCCAGCAGCCAAGAGCGCGGGCAGACCCAGTACTTC.

This chain connects TRBV4-3 to TRBJ2-5; possibly TRBD2 for D (6 bases). The CDR3 is 16 amino acids. CDR1 is LGHNA, CDR2 YSLEER, per germline. V was pared by 0 bases and J by 9 bases, with 20 bases between. The CDR3 protein is CASSQDRGLGERAQYF. The CDR3 DNA is TGCGCCAGCAGCCAAGATCGGGGACTGGGGGAACGGGCCCAGTACTTC.

The J gene is TRBJ1-1, the V gene TRBV18, with D maybe TRBD1 (6 bases). This CDR3 has 16 residues. V lost 4 bases, J lost 0 bases, and 15 bases lay in between. Per germline, CDR1 KGHSH and CDR2 LQKENI. This CDR3 is CASSLNDRLMNTEAFF. The CDR3 bases are TGTGCCAGCTCACTTAACGACAGGCTTATGAACACTGAAGCTTTCTTT.

The CDR3 DNA reads as TGTGCCAGCAGCTTAGGCCCTGAGGGCCAGCCCCAGCATTTT. Amino acid sequence: CASSLGPEGQPQHF. This rearrangement joins TRBV7-6 to TRBJ1-5; no clear D. The CDR3 consists of 14 residues. The germline V and J ends were trimmed by 1 base and 7 bases, with 11 bases remaining between them. Germline V gene sequence: CDR1 SGHVS, CDR2 FNYEAQ. The whole variable domain, filled in from reference TRBV7-6 and TRBJ1-5, reads GAGVSQSPRYKVTKRGQDVALRCDPISGHVSLYWYRQALGQGPEFLTYFNYEAQQDKSGLPNDRFSAERPEGSISTLTIQRTEQRDSAMYRCASSLGPEGQPQHFGDGTRLSIL.

CDR3 region: CASSRTQQGAGYTF. DNA for the CDR3: TGTGCCAGCAGTCGTACACAACAGGGGGCCGGCTACACCTTC. V is TRBV7-2 and J is TRBJ1-2; 9 positions match TRBD1. This CDR3 region has 14 residues. Germline V gene data show CDR1 as SGHTA and CDR2 as FQGNSA. With 6 bases clipped from V and 8 bases from J, the junction kept 10 bases outside the gene matches.

This clone was seen a single time. The V and J genes are TRBV25-1 and TRBJ2-5; 7 nucleotides line up with TRBD1. The CDR3 totals 14 residues. Germline CDR1 MGHDK, CDR2 SYGVNS. Germline trimming cut 3 bases from V and 2 bases from J; bases unmatched to any gene: 3. The CDR3 loop reads CASSDIQGQETQYF. Here the CDR3 DNA reads TGTGCCAGCAGTGATATACAGGGGCAAGAGACCCAGTACTTC. The full variable domain, with the rest looked up from reference TRBV25-1 and TRBJ2-5, is EADIYQTPRYLVIGTGKKITLECSQTMGHDKMYWYQQDPGMELHLIHYSYGVNSTEKGDLSSESTVSRIRTEHFPLTLESARPSHTSQYLCASSDIQGQETQYFGPGTRLLVL.

This chain links TRBV11-1 with TRBJ2-3; D may be TRBD1 (5 bases). This CDR3 is built from 11 residues. V lost 5 bases to trimming and J lost 10 bases, with 10 bases between them. CDR1 is SGHAT, CDR2 FQDESV, per germline (reference sequence). The CDR3 loop reads CASSLQGPQYF. The CDR3 nucleotides are TGTGCCAGCAGCCTCCAGGGTCCGCAGTATTTT.

About this clone itself: Because the CDR3's place on the DNA is in doubt, the DNA is left out and the CDR3 is given as listed by TCRdb. J is TRBJ2-5 and V is TRBV7-2; TRBD1, as called in the table, went unchecked against the DNA. The germline gives CDR1 SGHTA, CDR2 FQGNSA. The CDR3 comprises 17 residues, both ends counted. CDR3: CASRLRAGQGVGETQYF.

The CDR3 region has the DNA TGTGCCAGCAGCCCCGGGACGCCCAGGGGCGAGCAGTACTTC. Translation gives CASSPGTPRGEQYF. V is TRBV7-2 and J is TRBJ2-7; D might be TRBD1 (6 bases). CDR1 and CDR2 (germline): SGHTA, FQGNSA. Deletions cut 5 bases from V and 6 bases from J, with 17 bases between. The CDR3 consists of 14 residues.

V gene TRBV7-3 combines with J gene TRBJ2-7; 10 bases agree with TRBD1. V lost 11 bases to trimming and J lost 6 bases; unmatched junction nucleotides: 31. The CDR3 loop spans 20 amino acids. The V gene's germline CDR1 is SGHTA and CDR2 FQGTGA. The CDR3 reads CAPPPRFTLNVGTGEGEQYF. The CDR3 nucleotides read TGTGCCCCACCACCTCGCTTCACCCTAAATGTGGGGACAGGGGAAGGCGAGCAGTACTTC. Full variable domain (outside the CDR3, taken from reference TRBV7-3 and TRBJ2-7): GAGVSQTPSNKVTEKGKYVELRCDPISGHTALYWYRQSLGQGPEFLIYFQGTGAADDSGLPNDRFFAVRPEGSVSTLKIQRTERGDSAVYLCAPPPRFTLNVGTGEGEQYFGPGTRLTVT.

The V gene is TRBV5-1, the J gene TRBJ2-1; 16 nucleotides line up with TRBD2. V shed 4 bases and J 13 bases; nucleotides not matched to a gene: 5. The CDR3 runs to 14 residues. The germline CDR1 and CDR2 sequences are SGHRS and YFSETQ. The CDR3: CASSPGTSGGGQFF. The DNA for the CDR3 is TGCGCCAGCAGCCCCGGGACTAGCGGGGGGGGACAGTTCTTC.

The gene calls are TRBV6-5 and TRBJ2-3, with 9 bases matching TRBD2. The length of the CDR3 is 15 residues. CDR1 and CDR2 from the germline V gene are MNHEY and SVGAGI. The V gene end was trimmed by 6 bases and the J gene end by 5 bases; junction bases not matched to a gene: 9. This CDR3 reads CASRRRGGRGDTQYF. The CDR3 bases are TGTGCCAGCAGACGGCGGGGGGGCCGAGGAGATACGCAGTATTTT.